One TCR beta chain is described in this entry. Its antigen is not known. Produced via immunoSEQ multiplex PCR; TCRdb's table is partial and in-frame only. The table has millions of clones, just over 90% seen once. These data originate in a study of shared clonotypes between healthy human individuals. General study findings and limits: Sampling involved blood alone; tissue repertoires likely differ.

The germline V and J ends were trimmed by 2 bases and 4 bases, with 11 bases remaining between them. Per the germline V gene, CDR1 is MNHEY and CDR2 is SVGAGI. The CDR3 has 14 residues. Naivety among CD8 cells was defined by CD45RO negativity and positive CCR7 selection, thereby excluding terminally differentiated effector memory CD45RA+ cells. The rearrangement joins TRBV6-5 to TRBJ1-1; D remains ambiguous. The sequence derives from a man between 18 and 35 years old in good health. Some clones in this sample may be carry-over from other donors' samples. The sample comprised naive CD8+ T cells from PBMCs. The CDR3 spells CASSYGDMSTEAFF. DNA of the CDR3: TGTGCCAGCAGTTACGGGGATATGAGCACTGAAGCTTTCTTT.